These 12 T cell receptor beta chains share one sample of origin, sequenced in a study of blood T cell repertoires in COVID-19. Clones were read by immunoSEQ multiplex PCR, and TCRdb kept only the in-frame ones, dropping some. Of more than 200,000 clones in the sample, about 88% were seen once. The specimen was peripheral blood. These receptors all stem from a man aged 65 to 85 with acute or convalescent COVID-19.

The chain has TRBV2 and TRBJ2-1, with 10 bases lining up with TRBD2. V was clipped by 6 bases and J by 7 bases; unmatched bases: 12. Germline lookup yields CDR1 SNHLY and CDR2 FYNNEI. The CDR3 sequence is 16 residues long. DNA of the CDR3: TGTGCCAGCAGCCCGGAAAAAGCGGGAGGGGGGAATGAGCAGTTCTTC. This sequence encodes CASSPEKAGGGNEQFF. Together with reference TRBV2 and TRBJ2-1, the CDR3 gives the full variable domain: EPEVTQTPSHQVTQMGQEVILRCVPISNHLYFYWYRQILGQKVEFLVSFYNNEISEKSEIFDDQFSVERPDGSNFTLKIRSTKLEDSAMYFCASSPEKAGGGNEQFFGPGTRLTVL.

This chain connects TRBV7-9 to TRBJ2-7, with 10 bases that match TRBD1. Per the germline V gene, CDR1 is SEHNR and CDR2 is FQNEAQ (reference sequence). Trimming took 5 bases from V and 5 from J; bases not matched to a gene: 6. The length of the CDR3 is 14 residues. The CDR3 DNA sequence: TGTGCCAGCAGCCAAGGGACAGGGGAGGACGAGCAGTACTTC. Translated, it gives CASSQGTGEDEQYF.

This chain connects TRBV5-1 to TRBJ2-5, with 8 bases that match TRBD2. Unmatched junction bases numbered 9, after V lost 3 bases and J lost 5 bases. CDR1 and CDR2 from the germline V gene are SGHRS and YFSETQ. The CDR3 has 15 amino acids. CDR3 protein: CASSSGGGSGETQYF. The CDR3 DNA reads TGCGCCAGCAGCTCCGGGGGGGGTAGCGGTGAGACCCAGTACTTC. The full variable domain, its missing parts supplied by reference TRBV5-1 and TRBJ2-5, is KAGVTQTPRYLIKTRGQQVTLSCSPISGHRSVSWYQQTPGQGLQFLFEYFSETQRNKGNFPGRFSGRQFSNSRSEMNVSTLELGDSALYLCASSSGGGSGETQYFGPGTRLLVL.

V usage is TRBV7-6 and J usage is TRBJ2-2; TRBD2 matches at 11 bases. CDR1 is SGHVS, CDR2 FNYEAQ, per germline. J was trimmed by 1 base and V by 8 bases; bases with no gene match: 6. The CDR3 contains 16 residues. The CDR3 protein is CASARLAGQNTGELFF. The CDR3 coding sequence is TGTGCCAGCGCGAGACTAGCGGGGCAGAACACCGGGGAGCTGTTTTTT.

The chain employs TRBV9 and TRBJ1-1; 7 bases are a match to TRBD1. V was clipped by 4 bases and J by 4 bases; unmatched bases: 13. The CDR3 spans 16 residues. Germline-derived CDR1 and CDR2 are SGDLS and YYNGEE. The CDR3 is CASSRALGQAGTEAFF. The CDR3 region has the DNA TGTGCCAGCAGCAGAGCCCTTGGACAGGCGGGCACTGAAGCTTTCTTT.

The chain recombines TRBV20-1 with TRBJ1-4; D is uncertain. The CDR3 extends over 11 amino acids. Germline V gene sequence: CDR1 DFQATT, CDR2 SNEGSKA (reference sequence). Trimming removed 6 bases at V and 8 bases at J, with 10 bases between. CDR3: CSAEGGEKLFF. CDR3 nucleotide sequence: TGCAGTGCCGAGGGAGGAGAAAAACTGTTTTTT.

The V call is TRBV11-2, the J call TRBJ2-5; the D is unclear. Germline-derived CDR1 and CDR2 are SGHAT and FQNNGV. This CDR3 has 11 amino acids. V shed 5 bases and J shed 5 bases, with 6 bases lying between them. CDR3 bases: TGTGCCAGCAGCCACCGGGAGACCCAGTACTTC. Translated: CASSHRETQYF.

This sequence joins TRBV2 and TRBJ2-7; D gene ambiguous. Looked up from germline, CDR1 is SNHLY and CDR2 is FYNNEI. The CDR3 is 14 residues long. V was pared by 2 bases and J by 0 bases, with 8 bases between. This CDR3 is CASSERQSSYEQYF. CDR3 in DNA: TGTGCCAGCAGTGAAAGACAAAGCTCCTACGAGCAGTACTTC.

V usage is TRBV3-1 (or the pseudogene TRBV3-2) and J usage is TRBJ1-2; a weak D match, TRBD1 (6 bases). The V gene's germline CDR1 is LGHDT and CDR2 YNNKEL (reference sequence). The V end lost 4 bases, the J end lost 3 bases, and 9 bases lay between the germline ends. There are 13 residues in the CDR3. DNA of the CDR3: TGTGCCAGCAGCCTGGACAGACACTATGGCTACACCTTC. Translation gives CASSLDRHYGYTF.

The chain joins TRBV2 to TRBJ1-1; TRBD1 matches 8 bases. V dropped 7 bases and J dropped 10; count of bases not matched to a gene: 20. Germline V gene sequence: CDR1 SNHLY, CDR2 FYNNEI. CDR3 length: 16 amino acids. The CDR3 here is CASTPGTGSVGFGAFF. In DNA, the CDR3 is TGTGCCAGCACTCCCGGGACAGGCTCCGTTGGATTTGGAGCTTTCTTT. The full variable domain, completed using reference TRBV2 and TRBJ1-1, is EPEVTQTPSHQVTQMGQEVILRCVPISNHLYFYWYRQILGQKVEFLVSFYNNEISEKSEIFDDQFSVERPDGSNFTLKIRSTKLEDSAMYFCASTPGTGSVGFGAFFGQGTRLTVV.

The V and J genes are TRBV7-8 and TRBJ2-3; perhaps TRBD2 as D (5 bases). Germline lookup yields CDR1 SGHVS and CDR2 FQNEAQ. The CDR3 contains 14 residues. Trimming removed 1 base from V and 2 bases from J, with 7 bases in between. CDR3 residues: CASSLGAATDTQYF. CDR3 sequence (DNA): TGTGCCAGCAGCTTAGGAGCGGCCACAGATACGCAGTATTTT.

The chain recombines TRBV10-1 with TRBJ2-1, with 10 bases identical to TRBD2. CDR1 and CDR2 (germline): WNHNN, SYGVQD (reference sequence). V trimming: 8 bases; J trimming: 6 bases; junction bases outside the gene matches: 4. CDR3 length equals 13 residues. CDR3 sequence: CASPLAGFNEQFF. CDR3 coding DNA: TGCGCCAGCCCACTAGCGGGATTCAATGAGCAGTTCTTC.